These 32 T cell receptor beta chains share one sample of origin, sequenced in a study of blood T cell repertoires in COVID-19. The table came from immunoSEQ multiplex PCR; TCRdb's copy has only in-frame clones and leaves some out. The repertoire consists of 200,000 to 250,000 clones, with approximately 88% occurring once and the leading ten covering around 3.6%. What was sequenced was PBMCs or T cells enriched from blood (not recorded which). All receptors derive from a woman between 25 and 40 years old who had been exposed to COVID-19.

The V gene is TRBV27, the J gene TRBJ2-2; D possibly corresponds to TRBD1 (6 bases). The CDR3 is made up of 14 amino acids. Germline CDR1 is MNHEY and CDR2 is SMNVEV (reference sequence). V lost 6 bases, J lost 4 bases, and 12 bases lay in between. The CDR3 here is CASSSYRVTGELFF. CDR3 nucleotides: TGTGCCAGCAGCTCTTACAGGGTCACCGGGGAGCTGTTTTTT.

CDR3 in amino acids: CASSTRPGGKETQYF. The CDR3 bases are TGTGCCAGCAGCACCCGTCCAGGGGGTAAAGAGACCCAGTACTTC. This sequence joins TRBV9 and TRBJ2-5; 7 nucleotides align to TRBD1. Germline assignment: CDR1 SGDLS and CDR2 YYNGEE. The CDR3 spans 15 residues. The junction had 9 bases not matched to a gene; V was cut back by 4 bases and J by 3 bases.

Only a few counts were recorded for this clone. V gene TRBV5-6 combines with J gene TRBJ2-2, with a weak D call TRBD2 (6 bases). Germline lookup yields CDR1 SGHDT and CDR2 YYEEEE. The CDR3 totals 16 residues. V lost 0 bases and J lost 5, with 14 bases in between. CDR3 region: CASSLAPLARTGELFF. The CDR3 bases are TGTGCCAGCAGCTTGGCCCCGCTAGCGAGAACCGGGGAGCTGTTTTTT.

J is TRBJ2-7 and V is TRBV5-1; 14 bases line up with TRBD2. V shed 4 bases and J 2 bases; nucleotides not matched to a gene: 8. The CDR3 is 17 residues long. From germline, CDR1 is SGHRS and CDR2 YFSETQ. CDR3 DNA: TGCGCCAGCAGCATGGGACTAGCGGGAGCGCCACCCTACGAGCAGTACTTC. Encoded protein: CASSMGLAGAPPYEQYF. The full variable domain, with the rest looked up from reference TRBV5-1 and TRBJ2-7, is KAGVTQTPRYLIKTRGQQVTLSCSPISGHRSVSWYQQTPGQGLQFLFEYFSETQRNKGNFPGRFSGRQFSNSRSEMNVSTLELGDSALYLCASSMGLAGAPPYEQYFGPGTRLTVT.

This clone was picked up a small number of times. The rearrangement uses TRBV2 and TRBJ1-6; possibly TRBD1 for D (6 bases). CDR1 is SNHLY and CDR2 is FYNNEI in the germline V gene. V was trimmed by 5 bases and J by 3 bases, leaving 14 bases between them. The CDR3 has 16 amino acids. This CDR3 is CASSPYRAVYNSPLHF. In DNA form, the CDR3 reads TGTGCCAGCAGTCCTTACAGGGCGGTCTATAATTCACCCCTCCACTTT. Variable domain in full (rest from reference TRBV2 and TRBJ1-6): EPEVTQTPSHQVTQMGQEVILRCVPISNHLYFYWYRQILGQKVEFLVSFYNNEISEKSEIFDDQFSVERPDGSNFTLKIRSTKLEDSAMYFCASSPYRAVYNSPLHFGNGTRLTVT.

The chain joins TRBV3-1 (or the pseudogene TRBV3-2) to TRBJ1-5; D possibly corresponds to TRBD1 (5 bases). Germline V CDR1 and CDR2: LGHDT, YNNKEL (reference sequence). V lost 4 bases, J lost 4 bases, and 11 bases lay in between. This CDR3 region has 14 residues. CDR3 residues: CASSRTSGNQPQHF. CDR3 bases: TGTGCCAGCAGCCGGACATCAGGGAATCAGCCCCAGCATTTT.

The gene calls are TRBV3-1 (or the pseudogene TRBV3-2) and TRBJ1-2, with a tentative D call TRBD1 (6 bases). Germline CDR1 reads LGHDT; CDR2 reads YNNKEL (reference sequence). The CDR3 runs 13 residues. The V end was cut by 0 bases, the J end by 5 bases, with 7 bases between. In nucleotides, the CDR3 is TGTGCCAGCAGCCAAGATCAGGGGTATGGCTACACCTTC. Its translation is CASSQDQGYGYTF.

J is TRBJ1-1 and V is TRBV6-5; D is unresolved. Germline-derived CDR1 and CDR2 are MNHEY and SVGAGI. The CDR3 length is 12 residues. V gave up 5 bases and J gave up 3 bases, with 7 bases separating them. The CDR3 sequence: CASSRGDTEAFF. Written as DNA, the CDR3 is TGTGCCAGCAGTCGCGGGGACACTGAAGCTTTCTTT.

V and J are TRBV4-1 and TRBJ2-4, with 9 bases lining up with TRBD1. V shed 4 bases, J shed 0 bases, and the junction held 13 bases outside the gene matches. Germline values: CDR1 MGHRA, CDR2 YSYEKL. The CDR3 totals 19 residues. The CDR3 sequence is CASSLTAGQGPLAKNIQYF. DNA of the CDR3: TGCGCCAGCAGCCTGACGGCGGGACAGGGTCCTTTAGCCAAAAACATTCAGTACTTC.

As to this clone: An end of the junction differs from the germline gene, which may be a read error. The chain employs TRBV23-1 and TRBJ2-7; 8 bases are a match to TRBD1. TRBV23-1 is known as an ORF, though its function is uncertain. The CDR3 is made up of 17 amino acids. The CDR3 bases are TGCGCCAGCAGCCAATGCAGTCCGGGACAGGTCCCCTACGAGCAGTACTTC. Translation gives CASSQCSPGQVPYEQYF.

The rearrangement links TRBV30 to TRBJ1-5, with a weak D call TRBD1 (5 bases). The CDR3 is 14 amino acids. Germline CDR1 reads GTSNPN; CDR2 reads SVGIG (reference sequence). Trimming removed 3 bases at V and 1 base at J, with 10 bases between. The chain's CDR3 is CAWSRDLSNQPQHF. CDR3 bases: TGTGCCTGGAGCCGGGACTTGAGCAATCAGCCCCAGCATTTT.

The CDR3, as DNA: TGTGCAAGTCGGGGCAAAAACTACGAGCAGTACTTC. Translated: CASRGKNYEQYF. The chain links TRBV12-2 to TRBJ2-7; the DNA was not compared with TRBD1, the D call given in the table. TRBV12-2 is classified as a pseudogene. The CDR3 has 12 amino acids.

The V and J genes are TRBV5-1 and TRBJ1-6; 7 bases map to TRBD1. The CDR3 length is 16 residues. J lost 10 bases, V lost 3 bases, and 13 bases had no gene match. Germline CDR1 SGHRS, CDR2 YFSETQ. Here the CDR3 reads CASSSTSGTGVSPLHF. The CDR3 coding sequence is TGCGCCAGCAGCTCAACATCAGGTACAGGGGTATCACCCCTCCACTTT.

V and J are TRBV7-3 and TRBJ2-1, with a weak D call TRBD2 (5 bases). The CDR3 has 17 amino acids. Trimming pared 5 bases from V and 8 bases from J, leaving 25 bases between. The V gene's germline CDR1 is SGHTA and CDR2 FQGTGA. The CDR3 bases are TGTGCCAGCAGCCCCAGAAGTCGGACTTGGTCCACGGATGAGCAGTTCTTC. As protein: CASSPRSRTWSTDEQFF.

The chain joins TRBV19 to TRBJ2-7; 8 nucleotides line up with TRBD2. This CDR3 is built from 17 residues. After removal of 10 bases from V and 2 bases from J, the junction contained 19 bases not matched to a gene. Germline-derived CDR1 and CDR2 are LNHDA and SQIVND (reference sequence). The CDR3 spells CATKSGRGVAGTYEQYF. In nucleotides, the CDR3 is TGTGCCACCAAGTCAGGGCGAGGGGTAGCGGGGACCTACGAGCAGTACTTC.

The J gene is TRBJ2-5, the V gene TRBV5-6; TRBD2 agrees at 8 bases. Trimming cost V 1 base and J 2 bases; bases outside gene matches: 7. The CDR3 has 16 residues. The V gene's germline CDR1 is SGHDT and CDR2 YYEEEE. The CDR3 region has the DNA TGTGCCAGCAGCTTGTTGGGACTAGAATCTCAAGAGACCCAGTACTTC. Its protein is CASSLLGLESQETQYF.

V and J are TRBV10-3 and TRBJ2-6, with a possible D match to TRBD1 (7 bases). Germline V CDR1 and CDR2: ENHRY, SYGVKD. The CDR3 runs 15 residues. V was cut by 11 bases and J by 0 bases, with 14 bases left in between. The CDR3 loop is CAAGTDSSGANVLTF. CDR3 DNA sequence: TGTGCCGCGGGGACAGATTCCTCTGGGGCCAACGTCCTGACTTTC.

This clone was recorded only once. CDR3 residues: CASSTSGGFSYEQYF. The CDR3 nucleotides read TGTGCCAGCAGTACTAGCGGAGGGTTCTCCTACGAGCAGTACTTC. The chain employs TRBV6-2 or TRBV6-3 and TRBJ2-7; 8 positions agree with TRBD2. The CDR3 contains 15 residues. CDR1 is MNHEY and CDR2 is SVGEGT in the germline V gene. The V and J ends lost 5 bases and 0 bases, in that order; junction bases with no gene match: 6.

The chain is built from TRBV5-4 and TRBJ2-5; 8 bases agree with TRBD1. V shed 3 bases and J 4 bases; nucleotides not matched to a gene: 8. This CDR3 contains 15 residues. Germline V gene sequence: CDR1 SGHNT, CDR2 YYREEE (reference sequence). This CDR3 is CASSSLPTGVETQYF. As DNA, the CDR3 is TGTGCCAGCAGCTCCCTACCGACAGGGGTAGAGACCCAGTACTTC.

The rearrangement links TRBV2 to TRBJ2-7, with TRBD2 matching 8 bases. The CDR3 totals 15 residues. The ends lost 6 bases at V and 12 bases at J; junction bases unmatched: 19. Germline CDR1 is SNHLY and CDR2 is FYNNEI. CDR3 bases: TGTGCCAGCAGGGGGTCTCGGATTAGCGGGACATCCCGGTACTTC. This gives the protein CASRGSRISGTSRYF.

This clone has a single count. J is TRBJ2-6 and V is TRBV18; the D gene is possibly TRBD1 (5 bases). V was cut by 1 base and J by 10 bases, with 26 bases left in between. Per the germline V gene, CDR1 is KGHSH and CDR2 is LQKENI. The CDR3 has 19 amino acids. In nucleotides, the CDR3 is TGTGCCAGCTCACCACGTACTGGCAGGGTTTCATATAAACGGAACGTCCTGACTTTC. It specifies CASSPRTGRVSYKRNVLTF.

This clone appeared a single time. The chain has TRBV11-2 and TRBJ2-7, with 9 bases lining up with TRBD2. The V gene end was trimmed by 4 bases and the J gene end by 0 bases; junction bases not matched to a gene: 10. The CDR3 covers 17 residues. Germline values: CDR1 SGHAT, CDR2 FQNNGV. The CDR3 DNA reads as TGTGCCAGCAGCTCCCAGCGGACTAGCGAAACCTCCTACGAGCAGTACTTC. As protein: CASSSQRTSETSYEQYF. Using reference TRBV11-2 and TRBJ2-7 for the parts outside the CDR3, the full variable domain is EAGVAQSPRYKIIEKRQSVAFWCNPISGHATLYWYQQILGQGPKLLIQFQNNGVVDDSQLPKDRFSAERLKGVDSTLKIQPAKLEDSAVYLCASSSQRTSETSYEQYFGPGTRLTVT.

The gene calls are TRBV2 and TRBJ1-5, with TRBD1 matching 12 bases. J gave up 4 bases and V 6 bases, and 10 bases lay outside the gene matches. The CDR3 consists of 17 residues. Germline lookup yields CDR1 SNHLY and CDR2 FYNNEI. CDR3: CASRTRDRGQWNQPQHF. The CDR3 DNA reads as TGTGCCAGCAGGACCCGGGACAGGGGGCAATGGAATCAGCCCCAGCATTTT.

The chain joins TRBV28 to TRBJ1-2; D perhaps matches TRBD1 (5 bases). Germline assignment: CDR1 MDHEN and CDR2 SYDVKM. The germline V and J ends were trimmed by 3 bases and 5 bases, with 16 bases remaining between them. This CDR3 spans 15 amino acids. The CDR3 reads CASSFNGASAYGYTF. CDR3 DNA sequence: TGTGCCAGCAGTTTCAATGGGGCATCGGCTTATGGCTACACCTTC.

CDR3 amino acids: CASSQDPRSGVHEQYF. In DNA, the CDR3 is TGTGCCAGCAGCCAAGATCCCCGCTCCGGGGTCCACGAGCAGTACTTC. The chain has TRBV4-2 and TRBJ2-7; D possibly corresponds to TRBD2 (5 bases). Germline-derived CDR1 and CDR2 are LGHNA and YNFKEQ. CDR3 length: 16 residues. The germline V and J ends were trimmed by 0 bases and 5 bases, with 17 bases remaining between them.

The chain employs TRBV11-3 and TRBJ2-1; 7 bases line up with TRBD2. The CDR3 runs to 17 residues. V lost 0 bases and J lost 3; bases outside the gene matches: 8. Germline CDR1 reads SGHNT; CDR2 reads YENEEA. In DNA form, the CDR3 reads TGTGCCAGCAGCTTAGATGCCCAACGGGGGGACTACAATGAGCAGTTCTTC. Protein: CASSLDAQRGDYNEQFF.

The table lists this clone with a count of one. The chain couples TRBV5-4 to TRBJ1-2; D is unclear. This CDR3 spans 15 amino acids. Germline V gene data show CDR1 as SGHNT and CDR2 as YYREEE (reference sequence). The germline V and J ends were trimmed by 2 bases and 3 bases, with 14 bases remaining between them. The CDR3 loop is CASSLDNWQDYGYTF. The CDR3, as DNA: TGTGCCAGCAGCTTAGATAACTGGCAGGACTATGGCTACACCTTC.

The chain recombines TRBV9 with TRBJ2-7, with TRBD1 identical over 9 bases. The CDR3 runs to 15 residues. CDR1 is SGDLS, CDR2 YYNGEE, per germline. The V gene end was trimmed by 2 bases and the J gene end by 1 base; junction bases not matched to a gene: 4. The CDR3 coding sequence is TGTGCCAGCAGCGTTGCGGGACAGGGATCCTACGAGCAGTACTTC. It is translated as CASSVAGQGSYEQYF.

As concerns this clone: Other DNA variants within this sample encode the same CDR3. The genes are TRBV9 and TRBJ2-7; TRBD2 matches at 8 bases. Germline V gene data show CDR1 as SGDLS and CDR2 as YYNGEE. The V and J ends lost 0 bases and 5 bases, in that order; junction bases with no gene match: 4. The CDR3 is made up of 14 amino acids. In nucleotides, the CDR3 is TGTGCCAGCAGCGTAGCGGGAGGGCCCCACGAGCAGTACTTC. It specifies CASSVAGGPHEQYF.

The sample holds one count of this clone. The chain couples TRBV5-4 to TRBJ2-5; D might be TRBD2 (5 bases). Trimming shortened V by 3 bases and J by 5 bases, and 26 bases separated the two germline ends. This CDR3 has 18 residues. Germline V gene data show CDR1 as SGHNT and CDR2 as YYREEE (reference sequence). CDR3 DNA: TGTGCCAGCAGCTACGAATTAGCAGTGGGAGTATTTGATGAGACCCAGTACTTC. Residues: CASSYELAVGVFDETQYF.

The chain recombines TRBV9 with TRBJ2-1; a possible D gene is TRBD1 (6 bases). Germline lookup yields CDR1 SGDLS and CDR2 YYNGEE. The CDR3 length is 15 residues. The germline V and J ends were trimmed by 0 bases and 3 bases, with 10 bases remaining between them. Here the CDR3 DNA reads TGTGCCAGCAGCGTAGACCAAGGGGGCTACAATGAGCAGTTCTTC. Its protein product is CASSVDQGGYNEQFF.

The chain carries TRBV6-5 and TRBJ2-7, with D perhaps TRBD1 (6 bases). The CDR3 consists of 15 residues. Trimming shortened V by 2 bases and J by 4 bases, and 15 bases separated the two germline ends. From germline, CDR1 is MNHEY and CDR2 SVGAGI. CDR3 amino acids: CASSYHGTTLYEQYF. CDR3 DNA: TGTGCCAGCAGTTACCACGGGACAACCCTTTACGAGCAGTACTTC.